What follows are 25 T cell receptor beta chains derived from one specimen sequenced in a study of cytomegalovirus exposure and HLA in healthy donors. The PCR made use of 60 Vbeta and 13 Jbeta primers. TCRdb's copy holds only in-frame clones and misses some; the assay was immunoSEQ multiplex PCR. The sample holds about 190,000 clones, more than 65% seen once. Input material: PBMCs. The receptors stem from a woman aged 25 to 39 in good health and CMV-seropositive.

This chain links TRBV4-1 with TRBJ2-7, with 10 bases lining up with TRBD2. The CDR3 is made up of 15 amino acids. After removal of 4 bases from V and 3 bases from J, the junction contained 6 bases not matched to a gene. CDR1 is MGHRA, CDR2 YSYEKL, per germline. The CDR3 is CASSLPGTSDYEQYF. The CDR3 nucleotides are TGCGCCAGCAGCCTCCCCGGGACTAGCGACTACGAGCAGTACTTC.

The CDR3 reads CASSLGGSSYNEQFF. The CDR3 DNA is TGTGCCAGCAGCTTGGGCGGGAGCTCCTACAATGAGCAGTTCTTC. The chain links TRBV5-6 to TRBJ2-1, with 7 nucleotides matching TRBD2. CDR1 and CDR2 from the germline V gene are SGHDT and YYEEEE. The CDR3 sequence is 15 residues long. V gave up 0 bases and J gave up 0 bases; unmatched junction bases: 0.

The chain is built from TRBV2 and TRBJ2-1; TRBD2 agrees at 9 bases. V was clipped by 6 bases and J by 10 bases; unmatched bases: 10. The germline V gene encodes CDR1 SNHLY and CDR2 FYNNEI. CDR3 size: 14 residues. The CDR3 DNA sequence: TGTGCCAGCAGACGGGCTAGCGGGGTAGGGGAGCAGTTCTTC. Amino acids: CASRRASGVGEQFF.

For this clone: A read error may account for a junction end that differs from germline. This rearrangement joins TRBV7-9 to TRBJ2-5; TRBD1 matches 9 bases. CDR1 is SEHNR and CDR2 is FQNEAQ in the germline V gene (reference sequence). CDR3 length equals 18 residues. CDR3 nucleotide sequence: TGTTCCAGCAGCTTAGTGAAAGGGTACAGGGGGCAGCAAGAGACCCAGTACTTC. Its translation is CSSSLVKGYRGQQETQYF.

V and J are TRBV9 and TRBJ2-6; D possibly corresponds to TRBD1 (7 bases). CDR1 and CDR2 from the germline V gene are SGDLS and YYNGEE. V lost 0 bases to trimming and J lost 0 bases, with 25 bases between them. The CDR3 sequence is 22 residues long. DNA of the CDR3: TGTGCCAGCAGCGTAGACCTAACTCAGGGGGGCCTACATATCTCTGGGGCCAACGTCCTGACTTTC. Translated: CASSVDLTQGGLHISGANVLTF.

V is TRBV10-3 and J is TRBJ2-7; possibly TRBD2 for D (6 bases). V lost 6 bases, J lost 2 bases, and 14 bases lay in between. There are 14 residues in the CDR3. CDR1 and CDR2 from the germline V gene are ENHRY and SYGVKD. The CDR3 DNA follows: TGTGCCATCAGGCGGGATATAGCTACCTACGAGCAGTACTTC. Its protein is CAIRRDIATYEQYF.

The V and J genes are TRBV28 and TRBJ2-3, with D perhaps TRBD2 (6 bases). The CDR3 sequence is 14 residues long. Germline V gene lookup returns CDR1 MDHEN and CDR2 SYDVKM. V was trimmed by 2 bases and J by 2 bases, leaving 8 bases between them. CDR3 loop: CASSLGGNTDTQYF. The CDR3 DNA reads TGTGCCAGCAGTTTAGGAGGGAACACAGATACGCAGTATTTT.

J is TRBJ2-7 and V is TRBV5-1; 7 nucleotides line up with TRBD1. Germline V gene lookup returns CDR1 SGHRS and CDR2 YFSETQ. The CDR3 totals 12 residues. Trimming removed 3 bases from V and 7 bases from J; junction bases left unmatched: 4. The CDR3 sequence is CASSWGQREQYF. CDR3 nucleotides: TGCGCCAGCAGCTGGGGACAGAGAGAGCAGTACTTC.

The chain has TRBV6-5 and TRBJ2-5, with 10 bases identical to TRBD1. The V gene's germline CDR1 is MNHEY and CDR2 SVGAGI. The trim removed 6 bases at V and 4 bases at J, leaving 2 bases unmatched. This CDR3 contains 13 residues. The CDR3 sequence is CASRDRGVETQYF. The CDR3 DNA follows: TGTGCCAGCAGGGACAGGGGGGTAGAGACCCAGTACTTC.

This chain uses TRBV28 with TRBJ1-1; D call uncertain. This CDR3 region has 13 residues. Deletions cut 6 bases from V and 1 base from J, with 9 bases between. CDR1 MDHEN and CDR2 SYDVKM come from the germline V gene. In nucleotides, the CDR3 is TGTGCCAGCAGCACACGGGGGAACACTGAAGCTTTCTTT. It specifies CASSTRGNTEAFF.

The gene calls are TRBV27 and TRBJ1-1, with D tentatively TRBD1 (5 bases). The germline V gene has CDR1 MNHEY and CDR2 SMNVEV (reference sequence). Trimming pared 3 bases from V and 8 bases from J, leaving 16 bases between. This CDR3 region has 14 residues. CDR3 DNA: TGTGCCAGCAGTTTTAACCAGGGAGGGATCGAAGCTTTCTTT. Translation gives CASSFNQGGIEAFF.

V gene TRBV10-2 combines with J gene TRBJ1-5, with 7 bases matching TRBD1. The CDR3 is 13 residues long. The J segment lost 3 bases and the V segment lost 8 bases, leaving 4 bases of the junction unmatched. Germline loops: CDR1 WSHSY, CDR2 SAAADI. Here the CDR3 reads CASQDRVNQPQHF. CDR3 DNA sequence: TGCGCCAGCCAAGACAGGGTCAATCAGCCCCAGCATTTT.

This rearrangement joins TRBV19 to TRBJ2-5; weak D call: TRBD1 (5 bases). Germline CDR1 is LNHDA and CDR2 is SQIVND (reference sequence). The V end was cut by 7 bases, the J end by 1 base, with 10 bases between. The CDR3 is 13 residues long. The CDR3 DNA follows: TGTGCCAGTAATGTTAGGGGCCAAGAGACCCAGTACTTC. Translating gives CASNVRGQETQYF.

The chain links TRBV5-5 to TRBJ1-2, with 8 bases lining up with TRBD1. In germline, CDR1 is SGHKS, CDR2 YYEKEE (reference sequence). CDR3 length: 13 residues. V shed 3 bases and J 6 bases; nucleotides not matched to a gene: 4. This CDR3 is CASSSTGEHGYTF. The DNA of the CDR3 is TGTGCCAGCAGCTCGACAGGGGAGCATGGCTACACCTTC.

The rearrangement joins TRBV9 to TRBJ1-6, with TRBD1 as a possible D gene (5 bases). CDR3 length: 16 residues. Trimming stripped 0 bases from V and 8 bases from J, with 15 bases between. Germline V gene data show CDR1 as SGDLS and CDR2 as YYNGEE. In DNA form, the CDR3 reads TGTGCCAGCAGCGTAGGACTCTGGGGGGAGGATTCACCCCTCCACTTT. Residues: CASSVGLWGEDSPLHF.

The chain carries TRBV7-9 and TRBJ2-7, with 14 bases identical to TRBD2. Looked up from germline, CDR1 is SEHNR and CDR2 is FQNEAQ (reference sequence). CDR3 size: 16 residues. V was pared by 3 bases and J by 11 bases, with 12 bases of the junction left unmatched. The CDR3 coding sequence is TGTGCCAGCAGCTTGGGCGGGACTAGCGGGAGCCTGGACGAGTACTTC. Protein sequence: CASSLGGTSGSLDEYF.

This chain joins TRBV7-8 and TRBJ2-1; perhaps TRBD1 as D (5 bases). Deletions cut 1 base from V and 6 bases from J, with 16 bases between. The germline V gene encodes CDR1 SGHVS and CDR2 FQNEAQ. This CDR3 has 16 amino acids. The CDR3 nucleotides read TGTGCCAGCAGCTTAGAGGGATACACAGGAATCAATGAGCAGTTCTTC. It encodes CASSLEGYTGINEQFF.

The chain's CDR3 is CASSAGLAGYEQYF. The CDR3 bases are TGTGCCAGCAGCGCGGGACTAGCGGGCTACGAGCAGTACTTC. This chain joins TRBV7-8 and TRBJ2-5; 12 bases fit TRBD2. The DNA end favors TRBJ2-7, so the J call may be wrong. From germline, CDR1 is SGHVS and CDR2 FQNEAQ. The CDR3 is 14 residues long.

The genes are TRBV19 and TRBJ1-1; no clear D gene. The germline gives CDR1 LNHDA, CDR2 SQIVND (reference sequence). CDR3 length equals 15 residues. V dropped 3 bases and J dropped 8 bases, with 19 bases sitting between them. CDR3 sequence reads: CASSMPSGVAAEAFF. In DNA, the CDR3 is TGTGCCAGTAGTATGCCCTCGGGAGTGGCAGCCGAAGCTTTCTTT.

This clone was observed a few times. The chain combines TRBV2 with TRBJ2-5; 14 nucleotides match TRBD2. Germline lookup yields CDR1 SNHLY and CDR2 FYNNEI. This CDR3 spans 16 amino acids. Trimming cost V 9 bases and J 1 base; bases outside gene matches: 7. The CDR3, as DNA: TGTGCCAGGAGGTGGACTAGCGGGAGGCCCCAAGAGACCCAGTACTTC. It codes for CARRWTSGRPQETQYF.

This clone was detected a few times. This rearrangement joins TRBV5-1 to TRBJ1-2, with 11 bases aligning to TRBD1. With V trimmed by 4 bases and J by 3 bases, 5 bases remained unmatched. Germline-derived CDR1 and CDR2 are SGHRS and YFSETQ. The length of the CDR3 is 15 residues. CDR3 residues: CASSHRGQGDYGYTF. CDR3 nucleotides: TGCGCCAGCAGCCATAGGGGACAGGGGGACTATGGCTACACCTTC. The full variable domain, rest sourced from reference TRBV5-1 and TRBJ1-2, is KAGVTQTPRYLIKTRGQQVTLSCSPISGHRSVSWYQQTPGQGLQFLFEYFSETQRNKGNFPGRFSGRQFSNSRSEMNVSTLELGDSALYLCASSHRGQGDYGYTFGSGTRLTVV.

The gene calls are TRBV5-8 and TRBJ2-5, with 10 bases matching TRBD1. Losses at the gene ends were 2 bases for V and 5 bases for J; bases not matched to a gene: 3. The CDR3 is 14 amino acids. The V gene's germline CDR1 is SGHTS and CDR2 YDEGEE. The CDR3 sequence: CASSLDRGLETQYF. In DNA form, the CDR3 reads TGTGCCAGCAGCTTAGACAGGGGGCTGGAGACCCAGTACTTC.

The chain joins TRBV7-8 to TRBJ2-7; D call uncertain. V dropped 1 base and J dropped 1 base, with 5 bases sitting between them. The germline gives CDR1 SGHVS, CDR2 FQNEAQ. The CDR3 consists of 13 residues. CDR3 DNA: TGTGCCAGCAGCTTAGAATTATCCTACGAGCAGTACTTC. Its translation is CASSLELSYEQYF.

Comments on this clone: At one end the junction does not follow the germline gene, possibly because of a read error. In the same sample, other DNA sequences code for this CDR3. This chain uses TRBV15 with TRBJ1-2; D ambiguous. The CDR3 spans 16 residues. Germline values: CDR1 LNHNV, CDR2 YYDKDF (reference sequence). The CDR3 DNA is TGCGCCACCAGCAAAAACAGAGAGTGGGTCAACTATGGCTACACCTTC. Amino acids: CATSKNREWVNYGYTF.

This chain joins TRBV20-1 and TRBJ1-4; D not certain. CDR1 is DFQATT, CDR2 SNEGSKA, per germline (reference sequence). The CDR3 is 11 residues long. Trimming removed 0 bases from V and 14 bases from J, with 10 bases in between. Here the CDR3 DNA reads TGCAGTGCTAGAGAGTCGGGTCCTCTGTTTTTT. Its translation is CSARESGPLFF.